This T cell receptor (beta chain) was identified during a study of T-cell reconstitution after alpha-beta-depleted transplantation in children. The CDR3 covers 15 residues. The germline gives CDR1 DFQATT, CDR2 SNEGSKA (reference sequence). The J segment lost 0 bases and the V segment lost 5 bases, leaving 7 bases of the junction unmatched. TCRbeta library construction was performed incorporating unique molecular identifiers. Via MiXCR, TCRdb re-called the PCR reads, giving one row per CDR3 protein. There are hundreds of thousands of distinct CDR3 sequences in the sample; about 15% occur only once, and 1.1% lies in the top ten. This clonotype was counted between two and nine times.

The gene calls are TRBV20-1 and TRBJ2-7; TRBD1 matches at 10 bases. The clonotype originates from a human donor who donated a stem cell graft to a child with acute myeloid leukemia. The sequences come from PBMCs from the stem cell graft donor, collected from the stem cell graft. CDR3 bases: TGCAGTGCTTTAAGAGGGACAGGGGCCTCCTACGAGCAGTACTTC. This translates into CSALRGTGASYEQYF.